Presented here are 22 T cell receptor beta chains from one specimen sequenced in a study of CD8 T cells in ankylosing spondylitis. Findings and limits, study-wide: What appeared characteristic of ankylosing spondylitis blood was a TCR beta motif of seven to nine highly homologous variants.

Their target antigens are unknown. TCRdb re-derived calls from the 5' RACE reads in MiXCR, one entry per CDR3 protein. The sample yields 800,000 to 900,000 distinct CDR3 sequences, approximately 10% seen once. Sequences were obtained from blood, either unsorted or a sorted T cell fraction (not recorded which). The origin of the receptors is a male donor with ankylosing spondylitis.

This clonotype turned up a few times. This chain joins TRBV7-2 and TRBJ1-2, with a tentative D call TRBD1 (6 bases). Germline V gene data show CDR1 as SGHTA and CDR2 as FQGNSA. V lost 4 bases and J lost 0, with 15 bases in between. The CDR3 has 16 amino acids. DNA for the CDR3: TGTGCCAGCAGCTACACCTCGGACAGCCCTAACTATGGCTACACCTTC. Translated, it gives CASSYTSDSPNYGYTF.

The chain couples TRBV5-1 to TRBJ2-1, with 7 bases that match TRBD2. CDR3 length: 15 amino acids. J was trimmed by 4 bases and V by 7 bases; bases with no gene match: 11. The germline V gene encodes CDR1 SGHRS and CDR2 YFSETQ. The CDR3 DNA follows: TGCGCCAGCGCCCTAGGTAGCGGGTTGTACAATGAGCAGTTCTTC. It yields the protein CASALGSGLYNEQFF.

This clonotype was found a few times. The chain combines TRBV12-3 or TRBV12-4 with TRBJ1-2; tentative D call: TRBD1 (5 bases). CDR3 length: 15 residues. V dropped 6 bases and J dropped 8 bases, with 22 bases sitting between them. As DNA, the CDR3 is TGTGCCAGCAGACCAACCTGGGGCTTCCAAGAGGGCTACACCTTC. Translated: CASRPTWGFQEGYTF.

This chain joins TRBV29-1 and TRBJ1-1, with 10 bases aligning to TRBD1. In germline, CDR1 is SQVTM, CDR2 ANQGSEA. This CDR3 has 13 amino acids. Trimming at V came to 7 bases and at J to 4 bases, leaving 6 bases not matched to a gene. For the CDR3, the DNA is TGCAGCGCAGACAGGGGGCAGGGCACTGAAGCTTTCTTT. Its protein is CSADRGQGTEAFF.

This clonotype was seen only a few times. The chain has TRBV20-1 and TRBJ1-6; possible D gene TRBD1, 5 bases. Germline lookup yields CDR1 DFQATT and CDR2 SNEGSKA (reference sequence). This CDR3 has 14 residues. Trimming stripped 3 bases from V and 7 bases from J, with 13 bases between. The chain's CDR3 is CSAREGTNNSPLHF. Here the CDR3 DNA reads TGCAGTGCTAGGGAGGGGACCAACAATTCACCCCTCCACTTT.

This clonotype was seen a few times. Here the CDR3 DNA reads TGTGCCAGCAGCTTCCGCATAGGGAACACTGAAGCTTTCTTT. It codes for CASSFRIGNTEAFF. The V and J genes are TRBV11-1 and TRBJ1-1; D not certain. With 3 bases removed from V and 1 base from J, the gap between germline ends came to 9 bases. CDR3 length: 14 residues. Germline V gene sequence: CDR1 SGHAT, CDR2 FQDESV (reference sequence).

The chain uses TRBV20-1 and TRBJ2-1; 10 bases match TRBD2. The CDR3 extends over 15 amino acids. Germline CDR1 DFQATT, CDR2 SNEGSKA (reference sequence). V trimming: 6 bases; J trimming: 2 bases; junction bases outside the gene matches: 7. CDR3 sequence reads: CSAPLAGEAYNEQFF. The CDR3 nucleotides are TGCAGTGCCCCTCTAGCGGGAGAGGCCTACAATGAGCAGTTCTTC.

There are a few counts of this clonotype. This chain uses TRBV9 with TRBJ2-1; tentative D call: TRBD1 (6 bases). The length of the CDR3 is 17 residues. The V gene lost 4 bases and the J gene lost 0 bases, with 17 bases spanning the gap. Germline V gene lookup returns CDR1 SGDLS and CDR2 YYNGEE. CDR3 in DNA: TGTGCCAGCAGCCCCAGGGGTCTGACGGGCTCCTACAATGAGCAGTTCTTC. As protein: CASSPRGLTGSYNEQFF.

The V call is TRBV20-1, the J call TRBJ2-2; a possible D gene is TRBD1 (5 bases). This CDR3 has 13 amino acids. V dropped 4 bases and J dropped 5 bases, with 11 bases sitting between them. Germline CDR1 DFQATT, CDR2 SNEGSKA (reference sequence). The CDR3 coding sequence is TGCAGTGCTACTATAAGGGGAACCGGGGAGCTGTTTTTT. Translating gives CSATIRGTGELFF.

This clonotype was seen at least ten times. This chain joins TRBV6-5 and TRBJ1-6, with D hard to call. Germline V gene sequence: CDR1 MNHEY, CDR2 SVGAGI. V lost 4 bases to trimming and J lost 7 bases, with 17 bases between them. The length of the CDR3 is 16 residues. CDR3 sequence: CASSWQGRRRNSPLHF. CDR3 sequence (DNA): TGTGCCAGCAGTTGGCAAGGGCGAAGGAGGAATTCACCCCTCCACTTT.

There are many counts of this clonotype. The chain links TRBV5-1 to TRBJ2-1; 8 nucleotides match TRBD1. V was clipped by 6 bases and J by 7 bases; unmatched bases: 6. The CDR3 consists of 13 residues. Germline V gene data show CDR1 as SGHRS and CDR2 as YFSETQ. CDR3 in DNA: TGCGCCAGCACAGGGGGCTCGGGGAATGAGCAGTTCTTC. Translating it yields CASTGGSGNEQFF.

This clonotype was observed a handful of times. V is TRBV7-9 and J is TRBJ2-4, with D possibly TRBD1 on 5 matching bases. The CDR3 totals 17 residues. Trimming took 1 base from V and 0 from J, leaving 13 bases between them. CDR1 is SEHNR, CDR2 FQNEAQ, per germline (reference sequence). CDR3 sequence (DNA): TGTGCCAGCAGCTTAGACGGACACAACTTAGCCAAAAACATTCAGTACTTC. Protein sequence: CASSLDGHNLAKNIQYF.

This clonotype showed up just a few times. The genes are TRBV14 and TRBJ2-7; D may be TRBD1 (5 bases). The V gene's germline CDR1 is SGHDN and CDR2 FVKESK. V was pared by 6 bases and J by 4 bases, with 16 bases between. CDR3 size: 14 residues. CDR3 nucleotide sequence: TGTGCCAGCAGAGGGGTCGACCCACCTTACGAGCAGTACTTC. Its protein is CASRGVDPPYEQYF.

This clonotype appeared a single time. This chain links TRBV28 with TRBJ2-5; no clear D gene. This CDR3 is 12 amino acids long. The V gene lost 5 bases and the J gene lost 5 bases, with 9 bases spanning the gap. The germline V gene encodes CDR1 MDHEN and CDR2 SYDVKM. Here the CDR3 DNA reads TGTGCCAGCAGTGTGCTCGGGGAGACCCAGTACTTC. It is translated as CASSVLGETQYF.

This clonotype was counted only a few times. CDR3 bases: TGTGCCAGCAGCCCCGGAGGGTGGAGTGAAAAACTGTTTTTT. This sequence encodes CASSPGGWSEKLFF. The rearrangement links TRBV7-9 to TRBJ1-4; D remains ambiguous. Germline CDR1 reads SEHNR; CDR2 reads FQNEAQ (reference sequence). There are 14 residues in the CDR3. V lost 5 bases and J lost 7, with 14 bases in between.

This clonotype was seen a handful of times. The chain joins TRBV9 to TRBJ1-6; D possibly corresponds to TRBD1 (6 bases). The CDR3 length is 16 residues. Trimming shortened V by 3 bases and J by 5 bases, and 15 bases separated the two germline ends. From germline, CDR1 is SGDLS and CDR2 YYNGEE. The CDR3 loop is CASSDRDTPDNSPLHF. For the CDR3, the DNA is TGTGCCAGCAGCGACCGGGACACCCCAGATAATTCACCCCTCCACTTT.

This clonotype was counted a few times. V is TRBV20-1 and J is TRBJ1-5; D perhaps matches TRBD1 (6 bases). Trimming removed 5 bases at V and 5 bases at J, with 13 bases between. The CDR3 extends over 13 amino acids. CDR1 and CDR2 (germline): DFQATT, SNEGSKA (reference sequence). The CDR3 sequence: CSAEQGRDQPQHF. The CDR3 nucleotides are TGCAGTGCTGAACAGGGTAGGGATCAGCCCCAGCATTTT.

The V call is TRBV28, the J call TRBJ2-6; no clear D. Germline V gene data show CDR1 as MDHEN and CDR2 as SYDVKM. This CDR3 has 12 residues. Trimming removed 8 bases from V and 2 bases from J, with 4 bases in between. The CDR3 DNA reads as TGTGCCAGCCTTACTGGGGCCAACGTCCTGACTTTC. Encoded protein: CASLTGANVLTF.

This clonotype was counted at least ten times. This rearrangement joins TRBV4-3 to TRBJ1-2; 8 nucleotides align to TRBD1. The V gene end was trimmed by 3 bases and the J gene end by 4 bases; junction bases not matched to a gene: 10. The CDR3 is made up of 16 amino acids. CDR1 is LGHNA and CDR2 is YSLEER in the germline V gene. The CDR3, as DNA: TGCGCCAGCAGCCAGTTTCCAGGGGGCTTTAGCTATGGCTACACCTTC. This codes for CASSQFPGGFSYGYTF.

This clonotype was observed a handful of times. The rearrangement links TRBV11-2 to TRBJ1-6; D is unclear. V lost 5 bases to trimming and J lost 7 bases, with 9 bases between them. The CDR3 spans 13 residues. The germline gives CDR1 SGHAT, CDR2 FQNNGV. The CDR3 loop is CASSPHSNSPLHF. The CDR3 nucleotides are TGTGCCAGCAGCCCCCATAGCAATTCACCCCTCCACTTT.

Only a few counts were recorded for this clonotype. This chain joins TRBV6-2 or TRBV6-3 and TRBJ2-1; D gene unclear. Between the trimmed V and J ends, which lost 6 bases and 4 bases, there was a span of 4 bases. This CDR3 is 11 amino acids long. Germline CDR1 and CDR2: MNHEY and SVGEGT. The CDR3 is CASRPYNEQFF. CDR3 nucleotides: TGTGCCAGCAGACCTTACAATGAGCAGTTCTTC.

This clonotype was picked up many times. The chain is built from TRBV20-1 and TRBJ2-1, with D hard to call. The CDR3 sequence is 12 residues long. The germline gives CDR1 DFQATT, CDR2 SNEGSKA (reference sequence). In DNA, the CDR3 is TGCGGAACCAGTCGGCTAGTTCATGAGCAGTTCTTC. Its translation: CGTSRLVHEQFF.